This is a list of T cell receptor beta chains from one sample in a study of Graves' ophthalmopathy and Graves' hyperthyroidism. From the multiplex PCR reads, TCRdb called clonotypes with MiXCR, one entry per CDR3 protein. The table records about 500,000 distinct CDR3 sequences, 39% of them present only once. Specimen: peripheral blood or thyroid tissue (not recorded which). The receptors derive from an adult man with Graves' hyperthyroidism. Each CDR3 is given with its conserved first and last residue. The D gene is left open where the match is weak. Clone size is stated in some rows and not others, as once, few, many or a class when expanded.

clone_size	j_call	d_call	v_call	cdr3_nt	cdr3_aa
many	TRBJ2-7	NA	TRBV5-6	TGTGCCAGCAGCTTGGTGTCCACCGACGAGCAGTACTTC	CASSLVSTDEQYF
few	TRBJ1-2	NA	TRBV13	TGTGCCAGCAGCTCCTCGGAAGGGGTTACACCCCCATGGGGCTACACCTTC	CASSSSEGVTPPWGYTF
NA	TRBJ1-1	TRBD1	TRBV2	TGTGCCAGCAGACCGGGACAGAAAGAAGCTTTCTTT	CASRPGQKEAFF
once	TRBJ1-5	TRBD1	TRBV19	TGTGCCAGTAGTATTATGCAGGGGGCCATTGGTCAGCCCCAGCATTTT	CASSIMQGAIGQPQHF
many	TRBJ1-3	TRBD1	TRBV6-1	TGTGCCAGCAGTGAACAGGGGGACACCATATATTTT	CASSEQGDTIYF
NA	TRBJ2-5	TRBD1	TRBV29-1	TGCAGCTCCGACAGGGGGGAGACCCAGTACTTC	CSSDRGETQYF
NA	TRBJ1-5	NA	TRBV7-2	TGTGCCAGCAGCTCGGGTAGGGGGGGGGGGTATCAGCCCCAGCATTTT	CASSSGRGGGYQPQHF
many	TRBJ1-5	TRBD1	TRBV5-8	TGTGCCAGCGGGACAGGGGACATCAGCAATCAGCCCCAGCATTTT	CASGTGDISNQPQHF
NA	TRBJ2-7	NA	TRBV7-2	TGTGCCAGCAGCCTAGAGGCCGAGGTCTACGAGCAGTACTTC	CASSLEAEVYEQYF
NA	TRBJ2-7	NA	TRBV5-1	TGCGCCAGCAGGGGAGGGATAGACAGGGGCCCCACCTACGAGCAGTACTTC	CASRGGIDRGPTYEQYF
NA	TRBJ1-1	TRBD1	TRBV5-1	TGCGCCAGCAGCTTGGGGACAGGGTCGAACACTGAAGCTTTCTTT	CASSLGTGSNTEAFF
many	TRBJ1-6	NA	TRBV6-6	TGTGCCAGCAGAGGGAATCGGCTGGTTTCACCCCTCCACTTT	CASRGNRLVSPLHF
NA	TRBJ1-2	NA	TRBV6-1	TGTGCCAGCAGTGGGGAGAGGGCAGTCTATGGCTACACCTTC	CASSGERAVYGYTF
NA	TRBJ2-7	TRBD1	TRBV7-9	TGTGCCAGCAGCCCCCTAGACAGGGGGGACTACGAGCAGTACTTC	CASSPLDRGDYEQYF
many	TRBJ2-7	TRBD1	TRBV20-1	TGCAGTGCTAGTCTGGGACAGCCCTCCTACGAGCAGTACTTC	CSASLGQPSYEQYF
NA	TRBJ2-7	NA	TRBV12-3/TRBV12-4	TGTGCCAGTGGGCTGGCGACTACCTACGAGCAGTACTTC	CASGLATTYEQYF
many	TRBJ1-2	NA	TRBV9	TGTGCCAGCAGCGTAATGGGGGGGAGCTATGGCTACACCTTC	CASSVMGGSYGYTF
few	TRBJ2-3	NA	TRBV29-1	TGCAGCGTTGAAGCGGCGAACACAGATACGCAGTATTTT	CSVEAANTDTQYF
NA	TRBJ1-1	NA	TRBV7-2	TGTGCCAGCAGCGAAGGGCCGATGAACACTGAAGCTTTCTTT	CASSEGPMNTEAFF
many	TRBJ1-5	NA	TRBV7-3	TGTGCCAGCAGCTTATCACACAATCAGCCCCAGCATTTT	CASSLSHNQPQHF
many	TRBJ1-1	NA	TRBV19	TGTGCCACCACGGGCAGGGAGGGCACTGAAGCTTTCTTT	CATTGREGTEAFF
NA	TRBJ2-5	TRBD1	TRBV15	TGTGCCACCAGCATCGGGACAGGGAGAAACCAAGAGACCCAGTACTTC	CATSIGTGRNQETQYF
NA	TRBJ2-7	TRBD1	TRBV5-1	TGCGCCAGCAGCAGGGGACAGGCTACCTACGAGCAGTACTTC	CASSRGQATYEQYF
NA	TRBJ2-7	NA	TRBV7-9	TGTGCCAGCAGCTCAACGAAAGGGGCCGACTACGAGCAGTACTTC	CASSSTKGADYEQYF
few	TRBJ2-5	TRBD2	TRBV27	TGTGCCAGCAGTCCGGCTAGCGGGAGGTACCAAGAGACCCAGTACTTC	CASSPASGRYQETQYF
many	TRBJ2-7	NA	TRBV9	TGTGCCAGCAGCGTTTCGCCGACCTCCTACGAGCAGTACTTC	CASSVSPTSYEQYF
many	TRBJ2-5	TRBD1	TRBV7-9	TGTGCCAGCAGCCCGGGACAGGCGATGGAGACCCAGTACTTC	CASSPGQAMETQYF
NA	TRBJ1-6	NA	TRBV2	TGTGCCAGCAGTGCCCCTGGACAGTCCTCGAGGACCCTCCACTTT	CASSAPGQSSRTLHF
NA	TRBJ2-5	TRBD2	TRBV19	TGTGCCAGTAGTGTACTCGCCGGGACTACCCAAGAGACCCAGTACTTC	CASSVLAGTTQETQYF
many	TRBJ2-5	TRBD2	TRBV7-9	TGTGCCAGCAGCTCCGGACTAGCGGGATACGAGACCCAGTACTTC	CASSSGLAGYETQYF
many	TRBJ1-1	NA	TRBV11-2	TGTGCCAGCAGCTTCCTTGGGGACCCTAACATGAACACTGAAGCTTTCTTT	CASSFLGDPNMNTEAFF
few	TRBJ2-7	TRBD2	TRBV3-1	TGTGCCAGCAGCCAAGGGGGAGGGATTGGAGAGCAGTACTTC	CASSQGGGIGEQYF
NA	TRBJ2-7	TRBD1	TRBV7-9	TGTGCCAGCAGCTTCCGGGACAGGGGGCTAGGAGAGCAGTACTTC	CASSFRDRGLGEQYF
many	TRBJ2-2	TRBD2	TRBV7-2	TGTGCCAGCAGCTTAGTCGCTAGCGGGACGTTCGCGAACACCGGGGAGCTGTTTTTT	CASSLVASGTFANTGELFF
NA	TRBJ1-5	NA	TRBV28	TGTGCCAGCAATAACAGGGCCGGTCAGCCCCAGCATTTT	CASNNRAGQPQHF
few	TRBJ2-4	NA	TRBV7-8	TGTGCCAGCAGCCAATTAGTCCAGGCCAAAAACATTCAGTACTTC	CASSQLVQAKNIQYF
many	TRBJ2-5	NA	TRBV10-3	TGTGCCGCTAGGGGGGATTTTTTCCAAGAGACCCAGTACTTC	CAARGDFFQETQYF
many	TRBJ1-1	NA	TRBV24-1	TGTGCCACCAGTGACCCGTATGGCACTGAAGCTTTCTTT	CATSDPYGTEAFF
many	TRBJ2-7	NA	TRBV7-6	TGTGCCAGCAGCCCCCCTGGGACCTACGAGCAGTACTTC	CASSPPGTYEQYF
NA	TRBJ2-7	TRBD1	TRBV2	TGTGCCAGCAGTTTAAAGGGGGACAGCTTCTACGAGCAGTACTTC	CASSLKGDSFYEQYF
once	TRBJ1-5	TRBD1	TRBV12-3/TRBV12-4	TGTGCCAGCAACAGACAGGGGGTATATAGCAATCAGCCCCAGCATTTT	CASNRQGVYSNQPQHF
NA	TRBJ1-5	TRBD1	TRBV2	TGTGCCAGCAGCCCAGGACAGGGTCCTAGACAGCCCCAGCATTTT	CASSPGQGPRQPQHF
many	TRBJ2-5	NA	TRBV15	TGTGCCACCAGCAGAGATCGAGCCACCCAAGAGACCCAGTACTTC	CATSRDRATQETQYF
few	TRBJ2-5	TRBD2	TRBV3-1	TGTGCCAGCAGCCAAGGCGGACTAGCGGGAGGAGAGACCCAGTACTTC	CASSQGGLAGGETQYF
many	TRBJ1-6	NA	TRBV19	TGTGCCAGTAGTATCCCCGGGCTGCTTACTCGGAAAGGATCACCCCTCCACTTT	CASSIPGLLTRKGSPLHF